This T cell receptor beta chain was identified in a study of molecular identifiers for immune sequencing clone quantification. About the study: In replicates, RNA taken from approximately 20,000 or 100,000 naive CD8 cells was divided five ways, and four portions underwent sequencing.

Study conclusions and caveats: Jurkat TCR RNA spiked in from one cell could reportedly be detected among some 1 million naive cells.

The CDR3 contains 17 residues. The germline CDR1 and CDR2 sequences are MGHRA and YSYEKL. V was cut by 0 bases and J by 0 bases, with 14 bases left in between. About this clonotype: No antigen is known for it. This clone may be a read error of a much larger clone one base away.

TCRdb recomputed calls from the PCR reads with MiXCR, one row per CDR3 protein. Here the sample spans about 630,000 distinct CDR3 sequences, roughly 23% being singletons. Sorted inputs of roughly 17,000 to 1,100,000 cells, with 10%, 30% or 50% RNA, yielded naive CD8 libraries. Sorting defined naive CD8 T cells as CD8+CD4-CCR7+CD45RA+. The sequence was collected from a human donor in good health. Some libraries in this study had Jurkat cell RNA spiked in. V usage is TRBV4-1 and J usage is TRBJ1-1; D is possibly TRBD1 (5 bases). Source material: naive CD8+ T cells from blood, with Jurkat cell RNA spiked in. Subset described: FACS-sorted CD8+CD4-CCR7+CD45RA+ naive T cells. CDR3 in DNA: TGCGCCAGCAGCCAAGAAAAGGGCCGGGGCCTGAACACTGAAGCTTTCTTT. This encodes CASSQEKGRGLNTEAFF.